This TCR beta chain was sequenced during a study of OX40 agonist ivuxolimab in advanced cancers. Overall study: Patients in the trial were receiving intravenous ivuxolimab every 2 weeks, at doses of 0.01 to 10 mg/kg. Age averaged around 58 years (range roughly 20 to 90), and more than 80% were male. Partial responses were seen in three patients, one with hepatocellular carcinoma and two with cutaneous melanoma.

The CDR3 runs 15 residues. Trimming cost V 7 bases and J 5 bases; bases outside gene matches: 13. The V gene's germline CDR1 is MNHNS and CDR2 SASEGT. Study results and limitations: Normalized T-cell clonal expansion was also low in some nonresponders.

The repertoire was sequenced with immunoSEQ multiplex PCR; TCRdb's copy has only in-frame clones and lacks some. The repertoire holds 68,000 or so clones, with 75% to 95% as singletons. With regard to this clone: Its antigen is not known.

Specimen: CD4+ or CD8+ T cells sorted from blood, collected in a trial of the OX40 agonist ivuxolimab. The chain carries TRBV6-1 and TRBJ1-1; 7 nucleotides line up with TRBD1. The TCR comes from an adult with an advanced solid tumor such as melanoma, head and neck, liver or kidney cancer. In nucleotides, the CDR3 is TGTGCCAGCAATACAGGGGACGCGGTGAGTACTGAAGCTTTCTTT. Its translation: CASNTGDAVSTEAFF.